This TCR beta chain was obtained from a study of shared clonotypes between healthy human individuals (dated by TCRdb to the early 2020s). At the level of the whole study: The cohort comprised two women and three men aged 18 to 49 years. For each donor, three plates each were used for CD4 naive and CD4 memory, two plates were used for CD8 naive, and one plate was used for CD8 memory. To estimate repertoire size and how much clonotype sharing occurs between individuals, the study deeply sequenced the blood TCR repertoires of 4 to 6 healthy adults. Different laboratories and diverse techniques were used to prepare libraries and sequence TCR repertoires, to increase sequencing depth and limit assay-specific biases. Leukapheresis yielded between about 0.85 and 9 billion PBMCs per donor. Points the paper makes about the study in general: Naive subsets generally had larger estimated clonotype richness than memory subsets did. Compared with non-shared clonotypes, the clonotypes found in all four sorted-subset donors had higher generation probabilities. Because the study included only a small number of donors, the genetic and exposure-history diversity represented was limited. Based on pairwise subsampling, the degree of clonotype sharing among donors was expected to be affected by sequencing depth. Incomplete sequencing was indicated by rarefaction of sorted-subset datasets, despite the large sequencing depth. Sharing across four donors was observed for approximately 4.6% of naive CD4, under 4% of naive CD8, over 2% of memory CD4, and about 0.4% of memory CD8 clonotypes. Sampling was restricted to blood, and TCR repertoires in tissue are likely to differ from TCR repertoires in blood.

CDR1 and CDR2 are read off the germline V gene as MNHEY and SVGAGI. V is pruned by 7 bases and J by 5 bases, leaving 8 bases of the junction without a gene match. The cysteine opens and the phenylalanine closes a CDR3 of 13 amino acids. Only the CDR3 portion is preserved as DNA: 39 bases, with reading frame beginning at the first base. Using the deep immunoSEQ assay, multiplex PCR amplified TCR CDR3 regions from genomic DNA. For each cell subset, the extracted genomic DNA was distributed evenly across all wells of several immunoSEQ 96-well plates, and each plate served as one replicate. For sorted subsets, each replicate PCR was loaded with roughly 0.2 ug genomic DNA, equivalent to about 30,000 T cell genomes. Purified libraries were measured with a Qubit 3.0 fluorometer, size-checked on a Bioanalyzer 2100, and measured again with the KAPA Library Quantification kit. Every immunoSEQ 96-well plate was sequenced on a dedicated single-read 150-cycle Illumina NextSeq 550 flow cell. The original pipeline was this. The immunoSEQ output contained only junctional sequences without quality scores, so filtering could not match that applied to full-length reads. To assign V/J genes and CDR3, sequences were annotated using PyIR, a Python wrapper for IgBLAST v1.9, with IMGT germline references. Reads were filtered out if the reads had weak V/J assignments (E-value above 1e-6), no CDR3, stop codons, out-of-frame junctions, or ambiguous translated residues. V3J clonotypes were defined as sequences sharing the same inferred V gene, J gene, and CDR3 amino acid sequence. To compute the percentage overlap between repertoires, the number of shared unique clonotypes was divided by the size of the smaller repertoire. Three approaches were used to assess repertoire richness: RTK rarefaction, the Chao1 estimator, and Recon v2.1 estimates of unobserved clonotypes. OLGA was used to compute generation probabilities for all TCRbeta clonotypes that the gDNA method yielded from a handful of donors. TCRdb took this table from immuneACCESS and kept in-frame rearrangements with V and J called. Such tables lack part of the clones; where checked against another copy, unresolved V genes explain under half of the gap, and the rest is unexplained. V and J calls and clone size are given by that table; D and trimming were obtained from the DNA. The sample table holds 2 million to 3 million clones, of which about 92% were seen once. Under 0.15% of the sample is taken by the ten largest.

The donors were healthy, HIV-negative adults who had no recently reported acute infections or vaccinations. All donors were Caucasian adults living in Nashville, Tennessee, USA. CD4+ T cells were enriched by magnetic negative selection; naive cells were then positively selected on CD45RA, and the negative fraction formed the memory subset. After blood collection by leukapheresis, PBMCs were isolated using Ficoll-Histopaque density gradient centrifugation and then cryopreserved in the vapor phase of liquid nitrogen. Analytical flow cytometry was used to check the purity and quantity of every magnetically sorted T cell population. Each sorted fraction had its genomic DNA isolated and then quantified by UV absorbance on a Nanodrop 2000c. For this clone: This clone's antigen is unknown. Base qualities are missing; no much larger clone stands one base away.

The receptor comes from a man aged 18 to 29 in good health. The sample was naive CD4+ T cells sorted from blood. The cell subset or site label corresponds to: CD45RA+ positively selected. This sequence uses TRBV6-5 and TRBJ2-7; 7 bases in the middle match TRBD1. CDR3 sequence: CASKKTGINEQYF. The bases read TGTGCCAGCAAAAAGACAGGGATTAACGAGCAGTACTTC.